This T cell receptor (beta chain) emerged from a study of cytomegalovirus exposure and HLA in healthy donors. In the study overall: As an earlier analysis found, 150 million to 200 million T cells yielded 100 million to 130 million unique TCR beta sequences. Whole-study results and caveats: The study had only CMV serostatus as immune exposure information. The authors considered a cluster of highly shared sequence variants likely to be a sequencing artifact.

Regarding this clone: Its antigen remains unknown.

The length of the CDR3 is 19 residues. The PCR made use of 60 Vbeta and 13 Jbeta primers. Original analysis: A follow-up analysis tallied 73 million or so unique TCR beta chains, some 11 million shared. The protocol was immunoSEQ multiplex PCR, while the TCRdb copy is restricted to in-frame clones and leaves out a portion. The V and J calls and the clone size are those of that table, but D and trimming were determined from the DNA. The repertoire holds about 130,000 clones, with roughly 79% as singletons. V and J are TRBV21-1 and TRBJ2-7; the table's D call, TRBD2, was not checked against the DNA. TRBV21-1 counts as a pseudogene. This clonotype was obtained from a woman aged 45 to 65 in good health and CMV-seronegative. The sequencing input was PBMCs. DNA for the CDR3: TGTGCCAGCAGCAAAAGGATTTCTAGTAGATGTGCCGATACCTACGAGCAGTACGTC. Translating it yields CASSKRISSRCADTYEQYV.